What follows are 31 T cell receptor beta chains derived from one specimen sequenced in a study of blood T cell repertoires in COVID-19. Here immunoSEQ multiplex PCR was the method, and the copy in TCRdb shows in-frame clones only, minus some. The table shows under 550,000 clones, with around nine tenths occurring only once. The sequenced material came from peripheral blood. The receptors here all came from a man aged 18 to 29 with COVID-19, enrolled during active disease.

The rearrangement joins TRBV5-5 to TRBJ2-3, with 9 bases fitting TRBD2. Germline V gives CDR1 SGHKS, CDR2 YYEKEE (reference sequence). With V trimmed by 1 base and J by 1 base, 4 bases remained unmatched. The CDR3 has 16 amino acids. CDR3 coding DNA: TGTGCCAGCAGCTTGTCACCTAGCGGGGGCACAGATACGCAGTATTTT. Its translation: CASSLSPSGGTDTQYF.

CDR3 loop: CASSHKRGQETQYF. The CDR3 nucleotides are TGTGCCAGCAGCCACAAGCGGGGGCAAGAGACCCAGTACTTC. The chain combines TRBV3-1 (or the pseudogene TRBV3-2) with TRBJ2-5; 8 bases are a match to TRBD2. There are 14 residues in the CDR3. The V gene's germline CDR1 is LGHDT and CDR2 YNNKEL (reference sequence). Trimming removed 3 bases from V and 2 bases from J; junction bases left unmatched: 2.

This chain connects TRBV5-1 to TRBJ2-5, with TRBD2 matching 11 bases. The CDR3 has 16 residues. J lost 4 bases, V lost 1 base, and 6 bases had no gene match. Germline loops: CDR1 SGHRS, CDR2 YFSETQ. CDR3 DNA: TGCGCCAGCAGCTTGTCTACTAGCGGGGGTGGAGAGACCCAGTACTTC. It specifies CASSLSTSGGGETQYF. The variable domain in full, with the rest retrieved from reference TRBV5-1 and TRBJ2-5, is KAGVTQTPRYLIKTRGQQVTLSCSPISGHRSVSWYQQTPGQGLQFLFEYFSETQRNKGNFPGRFSGRQFSNSRSEMNVSTLELGDSALYLCASSLSTSGGGETQYFGPGTRLLVL.

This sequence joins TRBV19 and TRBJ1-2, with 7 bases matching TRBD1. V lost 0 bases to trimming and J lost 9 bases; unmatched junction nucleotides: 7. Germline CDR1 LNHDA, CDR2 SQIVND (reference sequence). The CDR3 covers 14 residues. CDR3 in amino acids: CASSIDGQAYSYTF. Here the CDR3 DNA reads TGTGCCAGTAGTATAGACGGACAGGCCTACAGCTACACCTTC.

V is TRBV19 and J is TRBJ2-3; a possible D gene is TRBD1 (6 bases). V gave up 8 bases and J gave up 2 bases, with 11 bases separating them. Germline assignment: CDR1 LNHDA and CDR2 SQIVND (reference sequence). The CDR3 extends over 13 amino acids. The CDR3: CASCRGITDTQYF. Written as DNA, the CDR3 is TGTGCCAGTTGCAGGGGCATCACAGATACGCAGTATTTT.

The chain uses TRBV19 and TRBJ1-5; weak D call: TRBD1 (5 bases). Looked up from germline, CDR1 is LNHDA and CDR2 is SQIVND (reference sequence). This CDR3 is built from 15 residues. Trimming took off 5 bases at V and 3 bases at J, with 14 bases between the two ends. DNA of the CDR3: TGTGCCAGTAGTTCAGGGTTTGAATTCAATCAGCCCCAGCATTTT. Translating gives CASSSGFEFNQPQHF. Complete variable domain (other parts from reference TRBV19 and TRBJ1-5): DGGITQSPKYLFRKEGQNVTLSCEQNLNHDAMYWYRQDPGQGLRLIYYSQIVNDFQKGDIAEGYSVSREKKESFPLTVTSAQKNPTAFYLCASSSGFEFNQPQHFGDGTRLSIL.

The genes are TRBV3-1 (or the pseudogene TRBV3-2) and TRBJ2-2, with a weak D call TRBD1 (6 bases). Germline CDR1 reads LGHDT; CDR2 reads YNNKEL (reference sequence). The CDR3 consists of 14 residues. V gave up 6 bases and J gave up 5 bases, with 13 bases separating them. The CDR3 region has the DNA TGTGCCAGCAGGCATTCAAGGGGGACCGGGGAGCTGTTTTTT. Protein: CASRHSRGTGELFF.

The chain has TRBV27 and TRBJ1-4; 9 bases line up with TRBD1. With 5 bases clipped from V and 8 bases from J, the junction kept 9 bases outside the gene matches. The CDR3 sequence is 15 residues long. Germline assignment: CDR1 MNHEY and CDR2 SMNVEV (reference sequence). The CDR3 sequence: CASSPVRDRVEKLFF. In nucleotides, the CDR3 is TGTGCCAGCAGTCCTGTCCGGGACAGGGTGGAAAAACTGTTTTTT. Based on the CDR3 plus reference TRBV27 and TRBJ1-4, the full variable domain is EAQVTQNPRYLITVTGKKLTVTCSQNMNHEYMSWYRQDPGLGLRQIYYSMNVEVTDKGDVPEGYKVSRKEKRNFPLILESPSPNQTSLYFCASSPVRDRVEKLFFGSGTQLSVL.

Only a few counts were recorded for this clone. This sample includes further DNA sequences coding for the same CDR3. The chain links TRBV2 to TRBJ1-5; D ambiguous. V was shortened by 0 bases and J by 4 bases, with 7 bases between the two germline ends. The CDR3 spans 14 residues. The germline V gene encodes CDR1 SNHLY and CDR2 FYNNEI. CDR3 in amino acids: CASSEARGNQPQHF. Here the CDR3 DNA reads TGTGCCAGCAGTGAAGCTCGAGGGAATCAGCCCCAGCATTTT. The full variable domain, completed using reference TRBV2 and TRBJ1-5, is EPEVTQTPSHQVTQMGQEVILRCVPISNHLYFYWYRQILGQKVEFLVSFYNNEISEKSEIFDDQFSVERPDGSNFTLKIRSTKLEDSAMYFCASSEARGNQPQHFGDGTRLSIL.

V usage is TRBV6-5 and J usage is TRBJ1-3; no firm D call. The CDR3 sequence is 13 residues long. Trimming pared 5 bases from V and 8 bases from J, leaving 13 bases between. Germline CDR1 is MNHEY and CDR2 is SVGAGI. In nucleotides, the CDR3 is TGTGCCAGCAGTCATCCTGCCGCGGACACCATATATTTT. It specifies CASSHPAADTIYF.

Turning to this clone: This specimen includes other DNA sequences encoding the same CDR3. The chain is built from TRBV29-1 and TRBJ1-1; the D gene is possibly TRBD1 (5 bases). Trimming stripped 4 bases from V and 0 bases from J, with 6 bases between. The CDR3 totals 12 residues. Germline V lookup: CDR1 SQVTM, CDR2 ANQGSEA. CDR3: CSVGQMNTEAFF. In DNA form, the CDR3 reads TGCAGCGTTGGACAGATGAACACTGAAGCTTTCTTT.

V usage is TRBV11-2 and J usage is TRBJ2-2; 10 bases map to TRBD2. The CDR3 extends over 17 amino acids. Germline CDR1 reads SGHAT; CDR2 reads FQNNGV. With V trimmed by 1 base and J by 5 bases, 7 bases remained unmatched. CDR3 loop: CASSLVQTSGQTGELFF. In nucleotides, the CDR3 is TGTGCCAGCAGCTTAGTACAGACTAGCGGGCAAACCGGGGAGCTGTTTTTT. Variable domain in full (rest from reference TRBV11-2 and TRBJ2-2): EAGVAQSPRYKIIEKRQSVAFWCNPISGHATLYWYQQILGQGPKLLIQFQNNGVVDDSQLPKDRFSAERLKGVDSTLKIQPAKLEDSAVYLCASSLVQTSGQTGELFFGEGSRLTVL.

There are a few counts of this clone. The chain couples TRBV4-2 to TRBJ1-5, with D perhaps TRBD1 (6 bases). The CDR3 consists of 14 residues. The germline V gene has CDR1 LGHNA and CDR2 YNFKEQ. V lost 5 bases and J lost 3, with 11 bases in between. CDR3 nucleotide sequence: TGTGCCAGCAGCTTTGGACAGACCAATCAGCCCCAGCATTTT. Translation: CASSFGQTNQPQHF.

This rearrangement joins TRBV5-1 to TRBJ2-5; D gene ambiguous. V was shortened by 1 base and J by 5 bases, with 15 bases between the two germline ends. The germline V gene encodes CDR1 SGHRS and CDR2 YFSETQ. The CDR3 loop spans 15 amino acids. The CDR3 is CASSLSQVAFETQYF. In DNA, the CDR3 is TGCGCCAGCAGCTTGTCGCAGGTCGCGTTTGAGACCCAGTACTTC.

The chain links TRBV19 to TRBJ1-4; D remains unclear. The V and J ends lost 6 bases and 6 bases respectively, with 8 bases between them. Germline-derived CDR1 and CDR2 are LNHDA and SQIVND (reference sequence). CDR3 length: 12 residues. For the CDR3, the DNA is TGTGCCAGTAGAGACACATATGAAAAACTGTTTTTT. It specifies CASRDTYEKLFF.

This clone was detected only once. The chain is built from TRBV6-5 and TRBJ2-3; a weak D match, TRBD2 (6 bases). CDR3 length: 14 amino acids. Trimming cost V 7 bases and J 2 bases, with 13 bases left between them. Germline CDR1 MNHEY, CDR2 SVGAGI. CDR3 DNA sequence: TGTGCCAGCACTTCAGCGGGTCCCACAGATACGCAGTATTTT. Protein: CASTSAGPTDTQYF.

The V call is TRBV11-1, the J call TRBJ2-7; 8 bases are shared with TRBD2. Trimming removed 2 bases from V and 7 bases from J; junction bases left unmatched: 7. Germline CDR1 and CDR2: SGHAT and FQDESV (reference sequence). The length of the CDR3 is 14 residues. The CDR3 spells CASSLRREAREQYF. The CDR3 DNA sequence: TGTGCCAGCAGCTTACGGCGGGAGGCTAGGGAGCAGTACTTC. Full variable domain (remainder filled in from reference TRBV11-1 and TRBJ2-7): EAEVAQSPRYKITEKSQAVAFWCDPISGHATLYWYRQILGQGPELLVQFQDESVVDDSQLPKDRFSAERLKGVDSTLKIQPAELGDSAMYLCASSLRREAREQYFGPGTRLTVT.

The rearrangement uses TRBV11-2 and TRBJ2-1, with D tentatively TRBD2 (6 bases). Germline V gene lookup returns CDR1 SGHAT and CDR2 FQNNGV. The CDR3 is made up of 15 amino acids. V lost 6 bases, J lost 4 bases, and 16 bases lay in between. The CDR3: CASSSGTPPYNEQFF. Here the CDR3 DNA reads TGTGCCAGCAGTTCCGGGACTCCCCCTTACAATGAGCAGTTCTTC.

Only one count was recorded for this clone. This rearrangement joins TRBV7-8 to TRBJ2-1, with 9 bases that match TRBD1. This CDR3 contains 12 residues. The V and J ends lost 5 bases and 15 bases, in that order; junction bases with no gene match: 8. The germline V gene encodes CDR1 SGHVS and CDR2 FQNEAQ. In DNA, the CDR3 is TGTGCCAGCAGCCCGAGACAGGGGGGACGGTTCTTC. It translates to CASSPRQGGRFF.

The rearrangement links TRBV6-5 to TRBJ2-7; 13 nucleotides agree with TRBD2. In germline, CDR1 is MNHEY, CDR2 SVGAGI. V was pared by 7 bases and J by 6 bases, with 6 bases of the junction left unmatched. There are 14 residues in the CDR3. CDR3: CASKLAGGPGEQYF. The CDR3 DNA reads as TGTGCCAGCAAACTAGCGGGAGGGCCTGGCGAGCAGTACTTC.

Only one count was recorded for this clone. For the CDR3, the DNA is TGTGCCAGCAGCTTAGCGTACAGACACACCGGGGAGCTGTTTTTT. It is translated as CASSLAYRHTGELFF. The chain has TRBV7-2 and TRBJ2-2; no reliable D call. The CDR3 is 15 amino acids. Germline V gene sequence: CDR1 SGHTA, CDR2 FQGNSA. V was cut by 0 bases and J by 3 bases, with 8 bases left in between. Full variable domain (rest looked up from reference TRBV7-2 and TRBJ2-2): GAGVSQSPSNKVTEKGKDVELRCDPISGHTALYWYRQSLGQGLEFLIYFQGNSAPDKSGLPSDRFSAERTGGSVSTLTIQRTQQEDSAVYLCASSLAYRHTGELFFGEGSRLTVL.

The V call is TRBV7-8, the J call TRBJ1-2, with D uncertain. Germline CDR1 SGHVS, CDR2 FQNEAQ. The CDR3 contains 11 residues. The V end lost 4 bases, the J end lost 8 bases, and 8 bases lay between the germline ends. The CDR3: CASSSGEGYTF. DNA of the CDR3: TGTGCCAGCAGCTCAGGCGAAGGCTACACCTTC.

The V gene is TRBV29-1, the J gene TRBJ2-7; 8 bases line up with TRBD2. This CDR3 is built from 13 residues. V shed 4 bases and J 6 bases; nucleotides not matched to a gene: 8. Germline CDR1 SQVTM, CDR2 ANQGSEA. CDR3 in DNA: TGCAGCGTTGTGAGCGGGAGAGGTAGCGAGCAGTACTTC. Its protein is CSVVSGRGSEQYF.

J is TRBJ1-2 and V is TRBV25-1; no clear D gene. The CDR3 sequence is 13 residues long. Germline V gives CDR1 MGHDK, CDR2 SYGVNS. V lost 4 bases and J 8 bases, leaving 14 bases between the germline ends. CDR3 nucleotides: TGTGCCAGCAGTGCCCTCGGGTTCACGGGCTACACCTTC. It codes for CASSALGFTGYTF.

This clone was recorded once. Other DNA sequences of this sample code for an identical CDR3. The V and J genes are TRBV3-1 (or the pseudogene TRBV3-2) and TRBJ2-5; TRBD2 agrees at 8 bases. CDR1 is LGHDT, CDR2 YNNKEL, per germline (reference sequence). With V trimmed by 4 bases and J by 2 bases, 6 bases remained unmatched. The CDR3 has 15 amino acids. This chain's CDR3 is CASSPGGTSQETQYF. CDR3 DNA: TGTGCCAGCAGCCCGGGGGGGACGTCTCAAGAGACCCAGTACTTC.

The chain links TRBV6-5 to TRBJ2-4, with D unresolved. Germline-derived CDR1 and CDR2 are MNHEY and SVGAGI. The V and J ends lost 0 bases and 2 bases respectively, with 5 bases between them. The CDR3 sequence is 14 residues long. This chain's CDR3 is CASSYSVSKNIQYF. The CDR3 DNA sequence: TGTGCCAGCAGTTACTCCGTATCCAAAAACATTCAGTACTTC.

The CDR3: CAWSNKHGQGGNTIYF. CDR3 DNA: TGTGCCTGGAGCAATAAACACGGACAGGGTGGAAACACCATATATTTT. The rearrangement uses TRBV30 and TRBJ1-3, with TRBD1 matching over 8 bases. CDR3 length: 16 residues. Per germline, CDR1 GTSNPN and CDR2 SVGIG (reference sequence). Trimming at V came to 3 bases and at J to 3 bases, leaving 10 bases not matched to a gene.

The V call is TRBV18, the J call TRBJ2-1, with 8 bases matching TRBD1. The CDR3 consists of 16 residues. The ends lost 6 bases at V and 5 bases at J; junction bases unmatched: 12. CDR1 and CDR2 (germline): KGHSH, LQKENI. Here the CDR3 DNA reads TGTGCCAGCTCTCCCGTTCCCCACAGGGGGGACAATGAGCAGTTCTTC. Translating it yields CASSPVPHRGDNEQFF.

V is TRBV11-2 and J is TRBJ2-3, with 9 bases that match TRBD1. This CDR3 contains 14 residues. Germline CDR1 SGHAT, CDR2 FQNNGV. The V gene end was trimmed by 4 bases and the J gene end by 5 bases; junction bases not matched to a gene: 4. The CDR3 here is CASSSRDRVDTQYF. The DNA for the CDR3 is TGTGCCAGCAGCTCCCGGGACAGGGTAGATACGCAGTATTTT.

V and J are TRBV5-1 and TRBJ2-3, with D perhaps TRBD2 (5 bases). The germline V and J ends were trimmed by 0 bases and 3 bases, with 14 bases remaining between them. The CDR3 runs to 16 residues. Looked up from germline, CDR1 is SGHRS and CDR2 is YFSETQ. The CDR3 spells CASSLARDESTDTQYF. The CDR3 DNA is TGCGCCAGCAGCTTGGCACGGGATGAGAGTACAGATACGCAGTATTTT.

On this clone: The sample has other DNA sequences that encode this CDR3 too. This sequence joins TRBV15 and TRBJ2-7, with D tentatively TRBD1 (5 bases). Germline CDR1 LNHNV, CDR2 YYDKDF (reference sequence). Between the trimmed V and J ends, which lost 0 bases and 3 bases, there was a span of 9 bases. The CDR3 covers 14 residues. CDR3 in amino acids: CATSRDRGDYEQYF. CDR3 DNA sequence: TGTGCCACCAGCAGAGATAGGGGTGACTACGAGCAGTACTTC.